A single sample gave rise to the 32 T cell receptor beta chains below, sequenced in a study of OX40 agonist ivuxolimab in advanced cancers. Generated by immunoSEQ multiplex PCR, the TCRdb table keeps only in-frame clones and is missing some. The sample carries 65,000 to 70,000 clones, roughly 87% recorded once. The source material was CD4+ or CD8+ T cells sorted from blood, sampled in a trial of the OX40 agonist ivuxolimab. The receptors were gathered from an adult with an advanced solid tumor such as melanoma, head and neck, liver or kidney cancer.

This sequence joins TRBV6-5 and TRBJ1-2, with 8 bases fitting TRBD1. Looked up from germline, CDR1 is MNHEY and CDR2 is SVGAGI. J gave up 1 base and V 6 bases, and 7 bases lay outside the gene matches. The CDR3 is 15 amino acids. The chain's CDR3 is CASSRSTGGNYGYTF. The CDR3 DNA is TGTGCCAGCAGCAGGTCCACAGGGGGTAACTATGGCTACACCTTC.

The rearrangement uses TRBV5-5 and TRBJ1-5; 9 bases agree with TRBD1. The CDR3 is made up of 15 amino acids. Germline assignment: CDR1 SGHKS and CDR2 YYEKEE (reference sequence). V lost 0 bases to trimming and J lost 6 bases; unmatched junction nucleotides: 4. The CDR3 DNA is TGTGCCAGCAGCTTGGTCGGGACAGGGTTTCAGCCCCAGCATTTT. Protein sequence: CASSLVGTGFQPQHF.

This clone has a single count. CDR3 sequence: CASSYSPSAEQFF. CDR3 in DNA: TGTGCCAGCAGTTACTCTCCTAGCGCGGAGCAGTTCTTC. This rearrangement joins TRBV6-6 to TRBJ2-1; D perhaps matches TRBD2 (6 bases). The CDR3 is 13 residues long. Germline CDR1 and CDR2: MNHNY and SVGAGI (reference sequence). Trimming pared 0 bases from V and 10 bases from J, leaving 10 bases between.

The rearrangement uses TRBV6-5 and TRBJ2-7, with no clear D. Germline V gene data show CDR1 as MNHEY and CDR2 as SVGAGI. V dropped 0 bases and J dropped 1 base, with 7 bases sitting between them. The CDR3 runs 14 residues. The CDR3 sequence: CASSYSGYSYEQYF. In DNA, the CDR3 is TGTGCCAGCAGTTACTCCGGGTATTCCTACGAGCAGTACTTC.

In its sample, this clone was seen a few times. The DNA of the CDR3 is TGTGCCAGCAGCTTGAGGGACAGGGTATGGAGCGAGCAGTACTTC. Its protein product is CASSLRDRVWSEQYF. V is TRBV5-4 and J is TRBJ2-7, with 9 bases lining up with TRBD1. V trimming: 1 base; J trimming: 6 bases; junction bases outside the gene matches: 8. The CDR3 is 15 amino acids. CDR1 is SGHNT and CDR2 is YYREEE in the germline V gene (reference sequence).

The gene calls are TRBV19 and TRBJ2-6; D is unresolved. CDR1 LNHDA and CDR2 SQIVND come from the germline V gene (reference sequence). The CDR3 totals 14 residues. V lost 8 bases, J lost 1 base, and 9 bases lay in between. CDR3 amino acids: CASALPSGANVLTF. CDR3 nucleotides: TGTGCCAGTGCATTGCCGTCTGGGGCCAACGTCCTGACTTTC.

This sequence joins TRBV18 and TRBJ2-2, with no clear D. The germline V and J ends were trimmed by 1 base and 3 bases, with 9 bases remaining between them. In germline, CDR1 is KGHSH, CDR2 LQKENI. The CDR3 runs 15 residues. CDR3 sequence (DNA): TGTGCCAGCTCACCACGGGGTGTGGACACCGGGGAGCTGTTTTTT. Translation gives CASSPRGVDTGELFF.

This chain links TRBV19 with TRBJ1-2; no definite D call. Trimming shortened V by 3 bases and J by 0 bases, and 17 bases separated the two germline ends. Germline V gene lookup returns CDR1 LNHDA and CDR2 SQIVND (reference sequence). This CDR3 region has 17 residues. The CDR3 DNA is TGTGCCAGTAGTATGGTAGTGGGCGGAACAGCTAACTATGGCTACACCTTC. It is translated as CASSMVVGGTANYGYTF.

The chain uses TRBV10-3 and TRBJ2-7; a weak D match, TRBD1 (5 bases). Germline V CDR1 and CDR2: ENHRY, SYGVKD. The CDR3 has 12 amino acids. Deletions cut 6 bases from V and 2 bases from J, with 8 bases between. The CDR3 nucleotides read TGTGCCATCAGCCAGGGCGCCTACGAGCAGTACTTC. Translating it yields CAISQGAYEQYF.

The gene calls are TRBV19 and TRBJ1-6; maybe TRBD1 (6 bases). Trimming cost V 5 bases and J 0 bases, with 11 bases left between them. The CDR3 extends over 16 amino acids. Germline V gene sequence: CDR1 LNHDA, CDR2 SQIVND (reference sequence). The CDR3 here is CASSSRQASYNSPLHF. CDR3 DNA: TGTGCCAGTAGTTCCCGACAGGCCTCCTATAATTCACCCCTCCACTTT.

The chain recombines TRBV27 with TRBJ1-5; 7 bases map to TRBD1. The CDR3 covers 16 residues. Germline CDR1 is MNHEY and CDR2 is SMNVEV (reference sequence). The trim removed 3 bases at V and 5 bases at J, leaving 10 bases unmatched. CDR3 nucleotides: TGTGCCAGCAGTTTGAGAGGTAATACAGGGGATCAGCCCCAGCATTTT. Translated, it gives CASSLRGNTGDQPQHF.

CDR3 amino acids: CASNPGTGVHEQYF. CDR3 nucleotides: TGCGCCAGCAATCCCGGGACAGGGGTCCACGAGCAGTACTTC. The genes are TRBV5-1 and TRBJ2-7; 10 bases map to TRBD1. The CDR3 totals 14 residues. J lost 5 bases, V lost 6 bases, and 8 bases had no gene match. Germline CDR1 is SGHRS and CDR2 is YFSETQ. Complete variable domain (other parts from reference TRBV5-1 and TRBJ2-7): KAGVTQTPRYLIKTRGQQVTLSCSPISGHRSVSWYQQTPGQGLQFLFEYFSETQRNKGNFPGRFSGRQFSNSRSEMNVSTLELGDSALYLCASNPGTGVHEQYFGPGTRLTVT.

The V call is TRBV10-3, the J call TRBJ2-7, with 7 nucleotides matching TRBD2. The J segment lost 5 bases and the V segment lost 5 bases, leaving 12 bases of the junction unmatched. CDR3 length: 15 residues. Per the germline V gene, CDR1 is ENHRY and CDR2 is SYGVKD. CDR3 residues: CAISLPSGGLNEQYF. For the CDR3, the DNA is TGTGCCATCAGTCTACCTAGCGGTGGGTTGAACGAGCAGTACTTC.

The chain is built from TRBV30 and TRBJ2-7, with 9 bases identical to TRBD1. V shed 0 bases, J shed 1 base, and the junction held 4 bases outside the gene matches. Per the germline V gene, CDR1 is GTSNPN and CDR2 is SVGIG (reference sequence). The CDR3 consists of 15 residues. Here the CDR3 reads CAWSVFGTGSYEQYF. The CDR3 region has the DNA TGTGCCTGGAGTGTATTCGGGACAGGGTCCTACGAGCAGTACTTC. Drawing the rest from reference TRBV30 and TRBJ2-7, the complete variable domain is SQTIHQWPATLVQPVGSPLSLECTVEGTSNPNLYWYRQAAGRGLQLLFYSVGIGQISSEVPQNLSASRPQDRQFILSSKKLLLSDSGFYLCAWSVFGTGSYEQYFGPGTRLTVT.

V gene TRBV6-1 combines with J gene TRBJ2-7; D remains unclear. CDR3 size: 12 residues. V shed 8 bases and J shed 0 bases, with 8 bases lying between them. Per the germline V gene, CDR1 is MNHNS and CDR2 is SASEGT. The CDR3 sequence: CASETDSYEQYF. The CDR3, as DNA: TGTGCCAGCGAGACGGACTCCTACGAGCAGTACTTC.

The genes are TRBV5-4 and TRBJ1-1; D remains unclear. From germline, CDR1 is SGHNT and CDR2 YYREEE (reference sequence). The ends were cut back, 4 bases at V and 11 bases at J, with 12 bases in the middle. CDR3 length equals 11 residues. The CDR3 sequence is CASSVYNEAFF. CDR3 in DNA: TGTGCCAGCAGCGTCTACAACGAGGCTTTCTTT.

This chain connects TRBV5-8 to TRBJ2-5, with 8 bases identical to TRBD2. The V gene end was trimmed by 0 bases and the J gene end by 4 bases; junction bases not matched to a gene: 8. Germline-derived CDR1 and CDR2 are SGHTS and YDEGEE. CDR3 size: 16 residues. The CDR3, as DNA: TGTGCCAGCAGCTTGGCGGGGGGGCGCGTTCGAGAGACCCAGTACTTC. It specifies CASSLAGGRVRETQYF.

The chain employs TRBV2 and TRBJ1-4; no clear D. The CDR3 has 11 amino acids. The germline CDR1 and CDR2 sequences are SNHLY and FYNNEI. Trimming pared 3 bases from V and 8 bases from J, leaving 4 bases between. The CDR3 sequence is CASSDWEKLFF. The DNA for the CDR3 is TGTGCCAGCAGTGACTGGGAAAAACTGTTTTTT.

This rearrangement joins TRBV27 to TRBJ1-2; D unresolved. Trimming left V 2 bases short and J 1 base short, with 8 bases between. In germline, CDR1 is MNHEY, CDR2 SMNVEV (reference sequence). The CDR3 runs to 14 residues. The CDR3 DNA sequence: TGTGCCAGCAGTTTAGCCGGGAATAACTATGGCTACACCTTC. It encodes CASSLAGNNYGYTF.

Comment on this clone: Other nucleotide sequences in the sample specify the same CDR3. The chain combines TRBV6-1 with TRBJ1-2; D remains ambiguous. The germline V gene has CDR1 MNHNS and CDR2 SASEGT. Trimming left V 3 bases short and J 8 bases short, with 13 bases between. The CDR3 extends over 13 amino acids. The CDR3 sequence: CASSDVARVGYTF. CDR3 nucleotides: TGTGCCAGCAGTGACGTTGCGAGAGTGGGCTACACCTTC.

This rearrangement joins TRBV11-2 to TRBJ2-5; perhaps D is TRBD1 or TRBD2 (5 bases each). The J call may not be correct, given that the DNA end is closer to TRBJ2-7. CDR1 is SGHAT, CDR2 FQNNGV, per germline. The CDR3 has 15 amino acids. The chain's CDR3 is CASSSLRAGSYEQYF. In DNA form, the CDR3 reads TGTGCCAGCAGCTCCCTGAGGGCAGGGAGCTACGAGCAGTACTTC.

The chain carries TRBV18 and TRBJ2-4; weak D call: TRBD2 (5 bases). With 6 bases removed from V and 3 bases from J, the gap between germline ends came to 15 bases. The length of the CDR3 is 15 residues. Per the germline V gene, CDR1 is KGHSH and CDR2 is LQKENI. The CDR3 DNA follows: TGTGCCAGCTCTTCCGAGGCCGGGGACAAAAACATTCAGTACTTC. As protein: CASSSEAGDKNIQYF. Looking up the rest from reference TRBV18 and TRBJ2-4 gives the full variable domain: NAGVMQNPRHLVRRRGQEARLRCSPMKGHSHVYWYRQLPEEGLKFMVYLQKENIIDESGMPKERFSAEFPKEGPSILRIQQVVRGDSAAYFCASSSEAGDKNIQYFGAGTRLSVL.

This clone has just a few counts. The chain carries TRBV6-6 and TRBJ1-4; D is perhaps TRBD1 (6 bases). Looked up from germline, CDR1 is MNHNY and CDR2 is SVGAGI (reference sequence). CDR3 length: 14 residues. V lost 6 bases, J lost 8 bases, and 16 bases lay in between. The DNA of the CDR3 is TGTGCCAGCAGCCCTAGGGGGGCAGGCGAAAAACTGTTTTTT. Translated: CASSPRGAGEKLFF.

The CDR3 DNA follows: TGTGCCAGCAGCTTCGGAGTAGGCTACAATGAGCAGTTCTTC. This codes for CASSFGVGYNEQFF. This sequence joins TRBV5-6 and TRBJ2-1; D is ambiguous. CDR1 and CDR2 (germline): SGHDT, YYEEEE. This CDR3 is built from 14 residues. V lost 2 bases to trimming and J lost 3 bases, with 9 bases between them.

The genes are TRBV7-8 and TRBJ1-1, with TRBD1 identical over 7 bases. Looked up from germline, CDR1 is SGHVS and CDR2 is FQNEAQ. V lost 5 bases, J lost 4 bases, and 10 bases stayed unmatched. CDR3 length: 15 amino acids. CDR3 nucleotides: TGTGCCAGCAGCCCTTGGACAGGTGGGGTCACTGAAGCTTTCTTT. Protein product: CASSPWTGGVTEAFF.

The rearrangement joins TRBV6-5 to TRBJ1-1, with D maybe TRBD1 (5 bases). The CDR3 has 13 residues. Germline values: CDR1 MNHEY, CDR2 SVGAGI. Trimming stripped 5 bases from V and 4 bases from J, with 11 bases between. The CDR3 DNA sequence: TGTGCCAGCAGTGGGGGAGGGGTCACTGAAGCTTTCTTT. It yields the protein CASSGGGVTEAFF.

The chain links TRBV7-2 to TRBJ1-4, with D unresolved. Trimming cost V 6 bases and J 8 bases, with 13 bases left between them. Germline values: CDR1 SGHTA, CDR2 FQGNSA. The CDR3 length is 13 residues. The CDR3 spells CASSRGEGEKLFF. For the CDR3, the DNA is TGTGCCAGCAGTCGGGGTGAGGGAGAAAAACTGTTTTTT.

The rearrangement joins TRBV5-5 to TRBJ2-7, with D perhaps matching TRBD1 or TRBD2 (7 bases each). This CDR3 is built from 12 residues. Germline CDR1 and CDR2: SGHKS and YYEKEE (reference sequence). V lost 3 bases and J 6 bases, leaving 10 bases between the germline ends. The CDR3 DNA sequence: TGTGCCAGCAGCTCAGGGGGGGGCGAGCAGTACTTC. It specifies CASSSGGGEQYF. The variable domain in full, with the rest retrieved from reference TRBV5-5 and TRBJ2-7, is DAGVTQSPTHLIKTRGQQVTLRCSPISGHKSVSWYQQVLGQGPQFIFQYYEKEERGRGNFPDRFSARQFPNYSSELNVNALLLGDSALYLCASSSGGGEQYFGPGTRLTVT.

This chain uses TRBV2 with TRBJ1-2, with 7 bases aligning to TRBD1. Germline CDR1 reads SNHLY; CDR2 reads FYNNEI. Trimming at V came to 4 bases and at J to 1 base, leaving 9 bases not matched to a gene. This CDR3 contains 16 residues. CDR3 nucleotides: TGTGCCAGCAGTGTGCTTCAGGGGACAGTTAACTATGGCTACACCTTC. Protein sequence: CASSVLQGTVNYGYTF.

The rearrangement links TRBV19 to TRBJ1-4; perhaps TRBD1 as D (5 bases). Germline CDR1 is LNHDA and CDR2 is SQIVND (reference sequence). CDR3 length: 16 residues. V was pared by 5 bases and J by 0 bases, with 13 bases between. The CDR3 bases are TGTGCCAGTAGTGCCACTACAGGAGCAACTAATGAAAAACTGTTTTTT. This sequence encodes CASSATTGATNEKLFF.

This clone was recorded once. The chain carries TRBV9 and TRBJ2-3; weak D call: TRBD2 (5 bases). The CDR3 runs to 15 residues. Looked up from germline, CDR1 is SGDLS and CDR2 is YYNGEE. Trimming pared 0 bases from V and 6 bases from J, leaving 14 bases between. The CDR3 coding sequence is TGTGCCAGCAGCGTAGTGGGAAGCGGCGCTGATACGCAGTATTTT. Translation gives CASSVVGSGADTQYF. The full variable domain, with the rest looked up from reference TRBV9 and TRBJ2-3, is DSGVTQTPKHLITATGQRVTLRCSPRSGDLSVYWYQQSLDQGLQFLIQYYNGEERAKGNILERFSAQQFPDLHSELNLSSLELGDSALYFCASSVVGSGADTQYFGPGTRLTVL.

This clone was recorded once. The V call is TRBV19, the J call TRBJ1-4; 7 positions agree with TRBD1. Germline CDR1 LNHDA, CDR2 SQIVND (reference sequence). The CDR3 consists of 17 residues. V shed 7 bases, J shed 4 bases, and the junction held 15 bases outside the gene matches. CDR3 loop: CASTLGTGGTVNEKLFF. In DNA form, the CDR3 reads TGTGCCAGTACTCTTGGGACCGGTGGGACAGTTAATGAAAAACTGTTTTTT.